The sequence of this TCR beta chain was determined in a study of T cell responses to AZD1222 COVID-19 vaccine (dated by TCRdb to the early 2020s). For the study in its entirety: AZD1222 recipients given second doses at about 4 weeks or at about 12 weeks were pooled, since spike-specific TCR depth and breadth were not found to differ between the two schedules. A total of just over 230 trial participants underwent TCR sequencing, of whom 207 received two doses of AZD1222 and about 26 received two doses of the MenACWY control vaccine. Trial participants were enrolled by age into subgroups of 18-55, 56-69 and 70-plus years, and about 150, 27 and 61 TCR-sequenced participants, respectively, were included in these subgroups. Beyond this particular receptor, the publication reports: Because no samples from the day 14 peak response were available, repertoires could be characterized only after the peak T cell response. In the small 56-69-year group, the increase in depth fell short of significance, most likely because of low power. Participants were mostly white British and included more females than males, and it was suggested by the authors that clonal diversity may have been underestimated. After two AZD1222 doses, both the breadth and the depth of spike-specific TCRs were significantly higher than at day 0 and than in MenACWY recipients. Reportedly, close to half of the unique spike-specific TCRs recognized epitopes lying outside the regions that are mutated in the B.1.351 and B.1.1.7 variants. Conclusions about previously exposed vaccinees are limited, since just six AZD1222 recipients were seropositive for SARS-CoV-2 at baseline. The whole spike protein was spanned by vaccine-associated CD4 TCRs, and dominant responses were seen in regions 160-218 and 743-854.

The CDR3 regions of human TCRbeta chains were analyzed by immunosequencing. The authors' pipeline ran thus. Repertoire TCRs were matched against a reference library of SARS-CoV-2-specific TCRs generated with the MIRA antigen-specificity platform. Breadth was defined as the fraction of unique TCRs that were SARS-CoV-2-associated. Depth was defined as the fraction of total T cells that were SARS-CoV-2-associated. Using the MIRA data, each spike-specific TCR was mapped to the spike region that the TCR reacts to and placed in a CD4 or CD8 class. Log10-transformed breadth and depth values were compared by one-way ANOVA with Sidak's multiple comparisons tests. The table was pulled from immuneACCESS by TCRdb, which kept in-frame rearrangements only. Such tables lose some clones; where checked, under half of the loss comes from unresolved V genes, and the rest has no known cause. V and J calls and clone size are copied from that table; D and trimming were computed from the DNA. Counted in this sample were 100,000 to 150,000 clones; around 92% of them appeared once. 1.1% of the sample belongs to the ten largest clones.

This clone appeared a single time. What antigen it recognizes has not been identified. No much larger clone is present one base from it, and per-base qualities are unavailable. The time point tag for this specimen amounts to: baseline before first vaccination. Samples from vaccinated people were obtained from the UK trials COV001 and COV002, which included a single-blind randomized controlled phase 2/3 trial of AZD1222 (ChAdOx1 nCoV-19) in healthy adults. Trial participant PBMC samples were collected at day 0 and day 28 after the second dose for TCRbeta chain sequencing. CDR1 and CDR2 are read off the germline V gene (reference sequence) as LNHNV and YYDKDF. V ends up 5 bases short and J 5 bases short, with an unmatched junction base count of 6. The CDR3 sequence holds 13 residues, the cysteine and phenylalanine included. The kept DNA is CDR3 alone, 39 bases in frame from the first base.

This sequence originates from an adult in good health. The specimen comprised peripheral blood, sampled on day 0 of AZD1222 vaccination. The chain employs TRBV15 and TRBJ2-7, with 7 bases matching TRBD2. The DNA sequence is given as TGTGCCACCAGCTCGGGGGGTCTGAACGAGCAGTACTTC. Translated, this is CATSSGGLNEQYF.